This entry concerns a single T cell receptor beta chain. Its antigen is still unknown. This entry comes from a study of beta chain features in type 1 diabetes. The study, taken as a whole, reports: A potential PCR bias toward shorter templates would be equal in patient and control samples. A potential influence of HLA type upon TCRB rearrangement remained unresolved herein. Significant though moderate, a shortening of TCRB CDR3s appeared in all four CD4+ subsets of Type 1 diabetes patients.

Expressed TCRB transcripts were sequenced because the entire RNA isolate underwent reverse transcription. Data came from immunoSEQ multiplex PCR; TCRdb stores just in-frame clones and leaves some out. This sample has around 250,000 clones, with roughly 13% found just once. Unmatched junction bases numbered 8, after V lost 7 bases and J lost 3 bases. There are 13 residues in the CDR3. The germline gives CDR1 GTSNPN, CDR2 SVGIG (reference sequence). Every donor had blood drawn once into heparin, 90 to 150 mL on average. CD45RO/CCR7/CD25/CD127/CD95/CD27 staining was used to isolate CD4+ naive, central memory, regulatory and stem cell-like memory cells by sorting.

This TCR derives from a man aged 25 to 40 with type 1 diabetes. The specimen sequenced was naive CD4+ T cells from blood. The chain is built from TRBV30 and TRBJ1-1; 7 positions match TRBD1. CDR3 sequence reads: CAFQGGLDTEAFF. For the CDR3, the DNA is TGTGCCTTCCAAGGGGGCCTAGACACTGAAGCTTTCTTT. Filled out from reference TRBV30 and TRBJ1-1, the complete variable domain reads SQTIHQWPATLVQPVGSPLSLECTVEGTSNPNLYWYRQAAGRGLQLLFYSVGIGQISSEVPQNLSASRPQDRQFILSSKKLLLSDSGFYLCAFQGGLDTEAFFGQGTRLTVV.